This T cell receptor (beta chain) stems from a study of blood T cell repertoires in COVID-19. Study as a whole: Acute and convalescent COVID-19 specimens originated in the United States, Italy and Spain. Sources were T cells, B-cell-depleted T cells, or PBMCs; the material itself was cDNA or gDNA.

This clone was seen just once. Trimming removed 2 bases from V and 7 bases from J, with 18 bases in between. There are 16 residues in the CDR3. The germline V gene encodes CDR1 SGHTA and CDR2 FQGTGA. Using immunoSEQ multiplex PCR, the repertoire was profiled, and TCRdb retains in-frame clones only, with some absent. Altogether around 310,000 clones are present, 90% being singletons, with the ten largest covering 0.95% to 1.3%. The rearrangement uses TRBV7-3 and TRBJ2-1; a possible D gene is TRBD1 (7 bases). The sequencing sample was made of peripheral blood. The sequence was collected from a woman between 35 and 50 years old with COVID-19, enrolled during active disease. CDR3 region: CASSLGGGWGWNEQFF. DNA for the CDR3: TGTGCCAGCAGCTTAGGAGGGGGCTGGGGTTGGAATGAGCAGTTCTTC.